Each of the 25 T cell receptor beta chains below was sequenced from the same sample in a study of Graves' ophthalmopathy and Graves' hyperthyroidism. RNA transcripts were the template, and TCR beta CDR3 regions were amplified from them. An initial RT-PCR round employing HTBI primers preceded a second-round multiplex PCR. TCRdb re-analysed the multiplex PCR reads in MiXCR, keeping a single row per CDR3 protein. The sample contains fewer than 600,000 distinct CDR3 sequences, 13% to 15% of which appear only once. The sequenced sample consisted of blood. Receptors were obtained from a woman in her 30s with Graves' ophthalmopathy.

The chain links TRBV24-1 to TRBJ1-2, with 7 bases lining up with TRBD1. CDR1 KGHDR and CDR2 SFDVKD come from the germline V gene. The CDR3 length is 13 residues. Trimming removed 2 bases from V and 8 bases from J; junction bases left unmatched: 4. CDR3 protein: CATSDSDRVGYTF. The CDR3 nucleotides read TGTGCCACCAGTGATTCAGACAGGGTCGGCTACACCTTC.

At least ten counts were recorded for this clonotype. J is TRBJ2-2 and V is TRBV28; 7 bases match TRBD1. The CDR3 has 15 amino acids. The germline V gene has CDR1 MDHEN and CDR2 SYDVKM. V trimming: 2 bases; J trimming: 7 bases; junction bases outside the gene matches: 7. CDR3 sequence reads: CASSLVQGVDGELFF. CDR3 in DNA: TGTGCCAGCAGTTTAGTGCAGGGGGTGGACGGGGAGCTGTTTTTT.

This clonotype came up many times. CDR3 sequence reads: CASKRTTTSPLHF. As DNA, the CDR3 is TGTGCCAGCAAAAGGACAACAACCTCACCCCTCCACTTT. The chain combines TRBV27 with TRBJ1-6; tentatively, D is TRBD1 (5 bases). Germline values: CDR1 MNHEY, CDR2 SMNVEV (reference sequence). This CDR3 is built from 13 residues. With 7 bases removed from V and 10 bases from J, the gap between germline ends came to 14 bases.

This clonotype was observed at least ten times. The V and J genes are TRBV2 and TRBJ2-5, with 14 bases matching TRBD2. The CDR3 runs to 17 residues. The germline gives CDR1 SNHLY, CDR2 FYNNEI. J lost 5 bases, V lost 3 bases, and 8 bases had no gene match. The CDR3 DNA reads TGTGCCAGCAGTGAGAGGACTAGCGGGAGGAGAAGGGAGACCCAGTACTTC. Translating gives CASSERTSGRRRETQYF.

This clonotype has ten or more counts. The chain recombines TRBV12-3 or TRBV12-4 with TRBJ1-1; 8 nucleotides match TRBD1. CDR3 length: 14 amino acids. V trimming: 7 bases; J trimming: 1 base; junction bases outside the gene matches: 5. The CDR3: CASTRQGKNTEAFF. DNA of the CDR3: TGTGCCAGCACCAGACAGGGGAAGAACACTGAAGCTTTCTTT.

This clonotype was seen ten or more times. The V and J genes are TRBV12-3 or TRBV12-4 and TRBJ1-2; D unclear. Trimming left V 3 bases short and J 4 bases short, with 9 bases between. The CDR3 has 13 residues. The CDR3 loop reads CASSFENLYGYTF. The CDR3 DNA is TGTGCCAGCAGTTTTGAGAACCTCTATGGCTACACCTTC.

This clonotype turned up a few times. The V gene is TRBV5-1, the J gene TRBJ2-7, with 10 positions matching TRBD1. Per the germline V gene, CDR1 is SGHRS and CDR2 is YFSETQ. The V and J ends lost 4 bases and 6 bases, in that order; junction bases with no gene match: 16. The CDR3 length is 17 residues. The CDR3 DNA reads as TGCGCCAGCAGCGGACACCTCACCGGGACAGGGGTAACCGAGCAGTACTTC. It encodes CASSGHLTGTGVTEQYF.

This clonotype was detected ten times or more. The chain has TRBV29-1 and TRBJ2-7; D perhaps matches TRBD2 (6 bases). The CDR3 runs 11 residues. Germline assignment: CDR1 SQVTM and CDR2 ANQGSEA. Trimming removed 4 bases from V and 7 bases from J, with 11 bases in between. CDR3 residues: CSVGRAGEQYF. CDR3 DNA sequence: TGCAGCGTTGGGAGGGCGGGTGAGCAGTACTTC.

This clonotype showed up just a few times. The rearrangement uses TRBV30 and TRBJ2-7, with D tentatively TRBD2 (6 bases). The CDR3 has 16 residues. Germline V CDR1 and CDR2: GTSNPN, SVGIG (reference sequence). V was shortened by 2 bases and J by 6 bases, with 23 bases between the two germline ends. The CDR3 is CAWSRLGRRERVEQYF. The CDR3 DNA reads TGTGCCTGGAGTCGCCTCGGGCGGCGGGAACGGGTCGAGCAGTACTTC. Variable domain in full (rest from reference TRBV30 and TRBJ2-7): SQTIHQWPATLVQPVGSPLSLECTVEGTSNPNLYWYRQAAGRGLQLLFYSVGIGQISSEVPQNLSASRPQDRQFILSSKKLLLSDSGFYLCAWSRLGRRERVEQYFGPGTRLTVT.

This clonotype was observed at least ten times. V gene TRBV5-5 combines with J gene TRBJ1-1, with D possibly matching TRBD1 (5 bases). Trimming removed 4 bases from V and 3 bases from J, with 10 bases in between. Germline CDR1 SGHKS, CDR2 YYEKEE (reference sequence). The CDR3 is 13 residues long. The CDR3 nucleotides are TGTGCCAGCAGCCGCAGGGCGGACACTGAAGCTTTCTTT. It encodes CASSRRADTEAFF.

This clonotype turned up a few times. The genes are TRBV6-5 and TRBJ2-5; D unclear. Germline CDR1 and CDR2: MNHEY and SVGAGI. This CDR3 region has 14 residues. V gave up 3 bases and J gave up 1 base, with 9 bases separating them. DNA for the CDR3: TGTGCCAGCAGTTATACGGGTGCCCAAGAGACCCAGTACTTC. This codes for CASSYTGAQETQYF.

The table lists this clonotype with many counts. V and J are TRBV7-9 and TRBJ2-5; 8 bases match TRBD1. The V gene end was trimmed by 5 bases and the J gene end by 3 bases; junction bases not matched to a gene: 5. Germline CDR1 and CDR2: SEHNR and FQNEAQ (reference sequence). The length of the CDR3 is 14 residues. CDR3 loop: CASSTDRAKETQYF. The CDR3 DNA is TGTGCCAGCAGCACGGACAGGGCTAAAGAGACCCAGTACTTC.

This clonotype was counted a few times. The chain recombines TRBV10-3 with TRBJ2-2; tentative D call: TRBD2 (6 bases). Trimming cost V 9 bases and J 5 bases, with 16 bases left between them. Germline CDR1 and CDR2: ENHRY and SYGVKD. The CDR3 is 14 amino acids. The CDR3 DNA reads TGTGCCATTCTGCGGTTGGAGGGAACCGGGGAGCTGTTTTTT. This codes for CAILRLEGTGELFF.

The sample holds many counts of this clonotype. This chain's CDR3 is CSASPRQGATYEQYF. In DNA form, the CDR3 reads TGCAGTGCTAGCCCCCGACAGGGGGCAACCTACGAGCAGTACTTC. The V gene is TRBV20-1, the J gene TRBJ2-7; 10 bases align to TRBD1. Unmatched junction bases numbered 7, after V lost 3 bases and J lost 2 bases. CDR3 length: 15 amino acids. Looked up from germline, CDR1 is DFQATT and CDR2 is SNEGSKA (reference sequence).

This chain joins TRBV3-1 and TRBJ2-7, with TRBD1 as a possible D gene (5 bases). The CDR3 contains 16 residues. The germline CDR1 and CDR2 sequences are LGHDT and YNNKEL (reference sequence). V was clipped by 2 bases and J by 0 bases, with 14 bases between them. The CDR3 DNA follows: TGTGCCAGCAGCCAACCGCAGGGATCTTTCTCCTACGAGCAGTACTTC. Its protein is CASSQPQGSFSYEQYF.

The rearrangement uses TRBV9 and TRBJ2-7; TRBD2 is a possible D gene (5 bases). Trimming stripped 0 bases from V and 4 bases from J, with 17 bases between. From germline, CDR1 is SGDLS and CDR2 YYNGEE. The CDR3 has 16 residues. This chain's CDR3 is CASSVVGSVELYEQYF. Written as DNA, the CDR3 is TGTGCCAGCAGCGTAGTGGGTAGCGTAGAGCTTTACGAGCAGTACTTC. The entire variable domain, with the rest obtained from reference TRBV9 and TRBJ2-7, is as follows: DSGVTQTPKHLITATGQRVTLRCSPRSGDLSVYWYQQSLDQGLQFLIQYYNGEERAKGNILERFSAQQFPDLHSELNLSSLELGDSALYFCASSVVGSVELYEQYFGPGTRLTVT.

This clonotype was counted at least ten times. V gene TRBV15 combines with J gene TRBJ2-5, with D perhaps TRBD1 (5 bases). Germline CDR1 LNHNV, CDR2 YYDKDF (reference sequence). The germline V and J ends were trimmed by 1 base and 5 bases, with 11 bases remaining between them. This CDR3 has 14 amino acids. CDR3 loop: CATSRVGPPETQYF. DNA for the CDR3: TGTGCCACCAGCAGAGTGGGGCCACCGGAGACCCAGTACTTC.

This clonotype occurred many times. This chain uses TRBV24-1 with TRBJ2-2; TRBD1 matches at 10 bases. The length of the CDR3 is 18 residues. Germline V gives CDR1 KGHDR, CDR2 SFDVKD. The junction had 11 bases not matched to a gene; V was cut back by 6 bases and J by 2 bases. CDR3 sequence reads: CATSPRVGQGLNTGELFF. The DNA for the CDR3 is TGTGCCACCAGTCCGCGAGTGGGACAGGGGCTTAACACCGGGGAGCTGTTTTTT.

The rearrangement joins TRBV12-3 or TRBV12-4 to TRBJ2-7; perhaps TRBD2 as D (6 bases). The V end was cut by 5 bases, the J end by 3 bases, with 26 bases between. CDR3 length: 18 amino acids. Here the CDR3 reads CASSGLARAGTVLYEQYF. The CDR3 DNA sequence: TGTGCCAGCAGTGGACTTGCTAGGGCCGGGACTGTACTCTACGAGCAGTACTTC.

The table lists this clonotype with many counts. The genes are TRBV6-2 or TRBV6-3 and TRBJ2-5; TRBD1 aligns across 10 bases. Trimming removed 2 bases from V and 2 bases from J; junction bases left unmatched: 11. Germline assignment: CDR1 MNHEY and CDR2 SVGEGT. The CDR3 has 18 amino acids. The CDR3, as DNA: TGTGCCAGCAGTTACGTGCTGGGGACAGGGGCCCATCAAGAGACCCAGTACTTC. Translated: CASSYVLGTGAHQETQYF.

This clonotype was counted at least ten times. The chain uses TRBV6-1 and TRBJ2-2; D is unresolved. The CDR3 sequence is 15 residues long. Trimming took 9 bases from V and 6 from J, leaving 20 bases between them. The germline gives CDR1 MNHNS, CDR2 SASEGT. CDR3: CARKPGLRSPGELFF. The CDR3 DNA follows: TGTGCCAGGAAACCGGGCCTCCGGTCCCCCGGGGAGCTGTTTTTT.

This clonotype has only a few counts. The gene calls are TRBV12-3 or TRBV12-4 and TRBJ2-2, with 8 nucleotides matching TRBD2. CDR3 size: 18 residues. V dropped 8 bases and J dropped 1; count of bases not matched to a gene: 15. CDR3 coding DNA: TGTGCCAGCGTAAGTCAAAGAGCGGGGGCCGAGAACACCGGGGAGCTGTTTTTT. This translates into CASVSQRAGAENTGELFF.

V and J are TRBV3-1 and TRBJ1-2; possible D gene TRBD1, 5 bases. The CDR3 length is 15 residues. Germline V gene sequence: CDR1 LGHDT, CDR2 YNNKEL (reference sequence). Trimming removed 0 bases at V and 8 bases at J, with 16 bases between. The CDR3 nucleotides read TGTGCCAGCAGCCAAGATATCCAGGGAAGTTTGGGCTACACCTTC. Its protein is CASSQDIQGSLGYTF.

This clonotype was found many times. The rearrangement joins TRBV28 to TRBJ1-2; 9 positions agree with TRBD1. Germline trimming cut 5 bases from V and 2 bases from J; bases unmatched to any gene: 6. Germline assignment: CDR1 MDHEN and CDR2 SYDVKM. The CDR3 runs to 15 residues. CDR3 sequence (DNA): TGTGCCAGCAGTGCCGGAGGGACAGGGAACTATGGCTACACCTTC. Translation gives CASSAGGTGNYGYTF.

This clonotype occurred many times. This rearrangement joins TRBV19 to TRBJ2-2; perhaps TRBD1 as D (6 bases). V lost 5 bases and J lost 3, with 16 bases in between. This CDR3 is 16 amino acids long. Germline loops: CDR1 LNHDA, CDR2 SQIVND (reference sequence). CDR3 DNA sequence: TGTGCCAGTAGTCTCCGGCAGGGGTACGACACCGGGGAGCTGTTTTTT. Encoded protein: CASSLRQGYDTGELFF.